These 11 T cell receptor beta chains originate from one sample sequenced in a study of blood T cell repertoires in COVID-19. Profiling relied on immunoSEQ multiplex PCR, and the TCRdb table lists in-frame clones only, not all of them. The table records 97,000 or so clones, over 70% of them present only once. The sequencing input was peripheral blood. These receptors were obtained from a man between 60 and 75 years old with acute or convalescent COVID-19.

The chain combines TRBV29-1 with TRBJ2-1; 9 positions match TRBD2. This CDR3 is built from 12 residues. CDR1 and CDR2 (germline): SQVTM, ANQGSEA. The junction had 5 bases not matched to a gene; V was cut back by 7 bases and J by 7 bases. This CDR3 is CSAAGGYNEQFF. Written as DNA, the CDR3 is TGCAGCGCAGCGGGGGGCTATAATGAGCAGTTCTTC.

The chain links TRBV24-1 to TRBJ2-1; 7 nucleotides agree with TRBD1. Per the germline V gene, CDR1 is KGHDR and CDR2 is SFDVKD. V was pared by 9 bases and J by 7 bases, with 5 bases of the junction left unmatched. CDR3 length: 12 amino acids. The CDR3: CATGRQGNEQFF. Here the CDR3 DNA reads TGTGCCACCGGACGACAGGGTAATGAGCAGTTCTTC.

This rearrangement joins TRBV11-3 to TRBJ2-3, with D perhaps matching TRBD2 (5 bases). The germline CDR1 and CDR2 sequences are SGHNT and YENEEA. V lost 11 bases and J lost 3, with 12 bases in between. CDR3 length: 12 amino acids. The CDR3 region is CACSWRTDTQYF. CDR3 sequence (DNA): TGTGCCTGTAGCTGGAGGACAGATACGCAGTATTTT.

This rearrangement joins TRBV18 to TRBJ2-5; weak D call: TRBD1 (5 bases). This CDR3 spans 15 amino acids. The germline CDR1 and CDR2 sequences are KGHSH and LQKENI. Trimming removed 3 bases at V and 7 bases at J, with 18 bases between. Here the CDR3 reads CASSPGEAGKGTQYF. The CDR3 nucleotides read TGTGCCAGCTCACCGGGTGAGGCAGGGAAAGGGACCCAGTACTTC.

The V and J genes are TRBV29-1 and TRBJ2-5; D is undetermined. CDR3 length: 10 residues. Germline V gene sequence: CDR1 SQVTM, CDR2 ANQGSEA. Trimming stripped 8 bases from V and 1 base from J, with 5 bases between. CDR3: CSSAQETQYF. CDR3 sequence (DNA): TGCAGCAGCGCCCAAGAGACCCAGTACTTC. Using reference TRBV29-1 and TRBJ2-5 for the parts outside the CDR3, the full variable domain is SAVISQKPSRDICQRGTSLTIQCQVDSQVTMMFWYRQQPGQSLTLIATANQGSEATYESGFVIDKFPISRPNLTFSTLTVSNMSPEDSSIYLCSSAQETQYFGPGTRLLVL.

This chain links TRBV18 with TRBJ1-1, with 9 bases identical to TRBD1. Per the germline V gene, CDR1 is KGHSH and CDR2 is LQKENI. The CDR3 contains 14 residues. J gave up 3 bases and V 3 bases, and 2 bases lay outside the gene matches. CDR3 sequence: CASSPTGGDTEAFF. The CDR3 DNA sequence: TGTGCCAGCTCACCTACAGGGGGCGACACTGAAGCTTTCTTT.

The chain couples TRBV12-5 to TRBJ1-1; no firm D call. V was pared by 4 bases and J by 1 base, with 16 bases between. CDR1 and CDR2 (germline): LGHNT, FRNRAP. The CDR3 covers 16 residues. CDR3 in DNA: TGTGCTAGTGGTTCAACTATCCGACGGGAGAACACTGAAGCTTTCTTT. It codes for CASGSTIRRENTEAFF.

The chain has TRBV4-1 and TRBJ2-3, with 7 nucleotides matching TRBD1. Germline V gene lookup returns CDR1 MGHRA and CDR2 YSYEKL. The V and J ends lost 1 base and 8 bases, in that order; junction bases with no gene match: 12. This CDR3 has 16 residues. The CDR3 loop is CASSQALRTGTLTQYF. The CDR3 DNA sequence: TGCGCCAGCAGCCAAGCTTTGAGGACAGGTACTCTTACGCAGTATTTT.

Turning to this clone: This same CDR3 is encoded by further DNA sequences in the sample. The chain is built from TRBV9 and TRBJ2-1; 9 nucleotides line up with TRBD2. The V segment lost 0 bases and the J segment 2 bases; nucleotides outside the gene matches: 3. Germline values: CDR1 SGDLS, CDR2 YYNGEE. This CDR3 region has 16 residues. The CDR3 DNA sequence: TGTGCCAGCAGCGTAGTCCCTAGCGGGACCTACAATGAGCAGTTCTTC. This encodes CASSVVPSGTYNEQFF. Variable domain in full (rest from reference TRBV9 and TRBJ2-1): DSGVTQTPKHLITATGQRVTLRCSPRSGDLSVYWYQQSLDQGLQFLIQYYNGEERAKGNILERFSAQQFPDLHSELNLSSLELGDSALYFCASSVVPSGTYNEQFFGPGTRLTVL.

The chain employs TRBV19 and TRBJ2-2, with D possibly TRBD2 on 6 matching bases. Germline V lookup: CDR1 LNHDA, CDR2 SQIVND (reference sequence). V lost 6 bases and J lost 1, with 15 bases in between. This CDR3 has 16 amino acids. CDR3 residues: CASRLAGTLNTGELFF. The CDR3 nucleotides read TGTGCCAGTAGGCTAGCCGGGACTCTGAACACCGGGGAGCTGTTTTTT.

The V gene is TRBV24-1, the J gene TRBJ1-2; TRBD1 might be the D (6 bases). Germline lookup yields CDR1 KGHDR and CDR2 SFDVKD. Trimming stripped 3 bases from V and 4 bases from J, with 8 bases between. This CDR3 spans 13 amino acids. CDR3 sequence (DNA): TGTGCCACCAGTGATGGGGGCCCCTATGGCTACACCTTC. This encodes CATSDGGPYGYTF.